This TCR beta chain originates from a study of human T cells and chemical hapten exposure. Germline assignment: CDR1 DFQATT and CDR2 SNEGSKA (reference sequence). This CDR3 comprises 15 residues. Trimming took 0 bases from V and 9 from J, leaving 15 bases between them. The time point was: patch test 1, 2 weeks after DPC sensitization. Indicated treatment: therapeutic diphenylcyclopropenone sensitization with weekly scalp DPC. Researchers extracted total RNA from unfractionated whole blood. Blood sampling preceded each patch test application. TCRdb re-derived calls from the RACE reads in MiXCR, one entry per CDR3 protein. The sample consists of around 57,000 distinct CDR3 sequences, 11% of them appearing once.

Sequences were derived from whole blood, sampled in connection with sensitization to the hapten diphenylcyclopropenone (DPC). The chain carries TRBV20-1 and TRBJ1-6; D gene ambiguous. This TCR derives from a woman aged 40 to 50 with alopecia areata. Some clones in this sample may be carry-over from other donors' samples. The CDR3 DNA is TGCAGTGCTAGAGATCGGGCATCATTGGCTTCACCCCTCCACTTT. Translated, it gives CSARDRASLASPLHF.